A single TCR beta chain is shown here with its context. Its antigen remains unknown. This CDR3 comprises 16 residues. The germline CDR1 and CDR2 sequences are SGHVS and FNYEAQ. The ends lost 2 bases at V and 0 bases at J; junction bases unmatched: 4. This entry comes from a study of cytomegalovirus exposure and HLA in healthy donors. Study observations and caveats: A later analysis associated 15,000 or so TCR beta sequences with HLA alleles at a 0.05 false discovery rate. A later analysis found most CMV-associated TCR beta chains apparently HLA-restricted. Reportedly, cytomegalovirus status was diagnosed with high sensitivity and specificity.

The PCR had 60 Vbeta and 13 Jbeta primers. Some clones are missing from TCRdb's copy, which holds only in-frame ones; the method was immunoSEQ multiplex PCR. The table lists fewer than 120,000 clones, approximately 80% of them singletons. This TCR came from a woman in her sixties in good health and CMV-seropositive. Sequenced: PBMCs. The chain combines TRBV7-6 with TRBJ2-1, with 7 nucleotides matching TRBD2. The CDR3 nucleotides read TGTGCCAGCAGCTTAAGGGGAGGGAGCTCCTACAATGAGCAGTTCTTC. This codes for CASSLRGGSSYNEQFF.